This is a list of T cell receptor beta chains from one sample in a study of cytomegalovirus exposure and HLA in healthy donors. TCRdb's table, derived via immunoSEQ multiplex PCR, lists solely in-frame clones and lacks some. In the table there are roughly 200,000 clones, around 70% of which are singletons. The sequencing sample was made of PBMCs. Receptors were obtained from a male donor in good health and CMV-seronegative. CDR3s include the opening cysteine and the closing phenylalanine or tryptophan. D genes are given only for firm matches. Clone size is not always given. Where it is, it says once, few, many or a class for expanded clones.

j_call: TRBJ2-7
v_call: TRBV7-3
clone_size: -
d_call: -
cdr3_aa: CASSFYGQGLSEQYF
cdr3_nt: TGTGCCAGCAGCTTCTACGGTCAGGGTCTTAGCGAGCAGTACTTC

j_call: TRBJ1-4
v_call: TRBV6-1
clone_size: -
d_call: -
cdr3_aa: CASSNSKAEKLFF
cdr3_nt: TGTGCCAGCAGTAACAGTAAAGCTGAAAAACTGTTTTTT

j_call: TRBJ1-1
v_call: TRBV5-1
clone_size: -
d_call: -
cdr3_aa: CASSSLETTEAFF
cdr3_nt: TGCGCCAGCAGCTCTTTGGAGACTACTGAAGCTTTCTTT

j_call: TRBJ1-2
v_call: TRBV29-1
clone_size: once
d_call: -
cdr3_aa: CSVEKGTAQGYTF
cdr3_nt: TGCAGCGTTGAAAAAGGGACTGCGCAGGGCTACACCTTC

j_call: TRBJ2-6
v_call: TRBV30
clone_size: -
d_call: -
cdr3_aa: CAWIPWSSGANVLTF
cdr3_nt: TGTGCCTGGATCCCATGGAGTTCTGGGGCCAACGTCCTGACTTTC

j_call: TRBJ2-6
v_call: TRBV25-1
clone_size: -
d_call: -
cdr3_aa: CASSSSQGTGANVLTF
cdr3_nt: TGTGCCAGCAGTTCGTCCCAGGGGACTGGGGCCAACGTCCTGACTTTC

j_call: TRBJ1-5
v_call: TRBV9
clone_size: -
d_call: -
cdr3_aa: CASSVYGGNQPQHF
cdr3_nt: TGTGCCAGCAGCGTTTACGGGGGGAATCAGCCCCAGCATTTT

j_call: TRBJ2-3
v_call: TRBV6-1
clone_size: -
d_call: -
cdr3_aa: CASSRRGSADTQYF
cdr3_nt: TGTGCCAGCAGTAGACGGGGGAGCGCAGATACGCAGTATTTT

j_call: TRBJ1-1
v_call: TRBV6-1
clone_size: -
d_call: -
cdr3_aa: CASSERQLNTEAFF
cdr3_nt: TGTGCCAGCAGTGAAAGACAGCTGAACACTGAAGCTTTCTTT

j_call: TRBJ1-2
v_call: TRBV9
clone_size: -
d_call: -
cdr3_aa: CASSVGGGGGYGYTF
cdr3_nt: TGTGCCAGCAGCGTCGGAGGAGGGGGGGGCTATGGCTACACCTTC

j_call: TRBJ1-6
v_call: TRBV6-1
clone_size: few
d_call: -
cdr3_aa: CASSEAGGYSYNSPLHF
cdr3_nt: TGTGCCAGCAGTGAAGCGGGGGGTTACTCCTATAATTCACCCCTCCACTTT

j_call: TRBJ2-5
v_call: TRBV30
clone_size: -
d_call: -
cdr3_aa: CAWSPPYTGLEETQYF
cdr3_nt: TGTGCCTGGAGCCCTCCCTACACAGGCCTTGAAGAGACCCAGTACTTC

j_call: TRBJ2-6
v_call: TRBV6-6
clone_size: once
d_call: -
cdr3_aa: CASSRSSGANVLTF
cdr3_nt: TGTGCCAGCAGTCGTAGCTCTGGGGCCAACGTCCTGACTTTC

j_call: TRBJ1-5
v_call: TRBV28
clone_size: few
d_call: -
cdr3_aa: CASSLNSGSSNQPQHF
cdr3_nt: TGTGCCAGCAGTTTAAATTCGGGGAGTAGCAATCAGCCCCAGCATTTT

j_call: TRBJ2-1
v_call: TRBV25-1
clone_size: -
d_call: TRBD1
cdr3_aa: CASKDRGSYNEQFF
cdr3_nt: TGTGCCAGCAAGGACAGGGGTTCCTACAATGAGCAGTTCTTC

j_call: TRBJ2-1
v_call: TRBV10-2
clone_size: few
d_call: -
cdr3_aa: CASSDYEGGRDEQFF
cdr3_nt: TGCGCCAGCAGTGACTATGAGGGGGGGCGCGATGAGCAGTTCTTC

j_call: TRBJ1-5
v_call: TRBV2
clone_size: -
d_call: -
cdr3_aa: CASCTVPQPQHF
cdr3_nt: TGTGCCAGCTGTACAGTACCTCAGCCCCAGCATTTT

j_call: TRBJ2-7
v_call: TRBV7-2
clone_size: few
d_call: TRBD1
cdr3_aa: CASSTGTGYYEQYF
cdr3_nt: TGTGCCAGCAGCACCGGGACAGGGTACTACGAGCAGTACTTC

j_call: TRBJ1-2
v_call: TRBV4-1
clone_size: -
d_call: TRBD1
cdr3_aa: CASSLDREVETYGYTF
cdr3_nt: TGCGCCAGCAGCTTGGACAGGGAGGTTGAGACCTATGGCTACACCTTC

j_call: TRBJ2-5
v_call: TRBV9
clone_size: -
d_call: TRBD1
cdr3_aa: CASSPFQGAETQYF
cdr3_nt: TGTGCCAGCAGCCCTTTTCAGGGGGCTGAGACCCAGTACTTC

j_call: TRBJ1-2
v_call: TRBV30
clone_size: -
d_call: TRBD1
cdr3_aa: CAWNRGTGGTYTF
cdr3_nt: TGTGCCTGGAACAGGGGGACAGGGGGAACCTACACCTTC

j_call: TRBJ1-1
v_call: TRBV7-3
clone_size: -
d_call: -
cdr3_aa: CASSTPGGSEAFF
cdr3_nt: TGTGCCAGCAGCACCCCCGGGGGGTCTGAAGCTTTCTTT

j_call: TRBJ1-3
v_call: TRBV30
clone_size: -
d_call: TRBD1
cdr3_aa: CAWSPTGGNTIYF
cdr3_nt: TGTGCCTGGAGCCCGACAGGGGGAAACACCATATATTTT

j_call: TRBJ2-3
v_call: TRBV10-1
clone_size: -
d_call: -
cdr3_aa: CASSGRPTDTQYF
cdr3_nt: TGCGCCAGCAGTGGCAGGCCAACAGATACGCAGTATTTT